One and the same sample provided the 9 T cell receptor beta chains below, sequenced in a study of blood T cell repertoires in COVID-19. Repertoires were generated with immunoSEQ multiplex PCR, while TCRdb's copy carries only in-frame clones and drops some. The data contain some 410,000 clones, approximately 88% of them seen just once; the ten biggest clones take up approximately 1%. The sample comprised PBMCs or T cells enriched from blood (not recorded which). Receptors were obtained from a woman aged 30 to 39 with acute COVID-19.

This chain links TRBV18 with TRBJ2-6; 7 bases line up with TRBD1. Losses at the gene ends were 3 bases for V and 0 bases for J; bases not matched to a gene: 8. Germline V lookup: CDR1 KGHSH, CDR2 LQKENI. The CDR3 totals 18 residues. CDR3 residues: CASSPGQPVISGANVLTF. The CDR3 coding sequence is TGTGCCAGCTCACCGGGACAGCCTGTGATCTCTGGGGCCAACGTCCTGACTTTC.

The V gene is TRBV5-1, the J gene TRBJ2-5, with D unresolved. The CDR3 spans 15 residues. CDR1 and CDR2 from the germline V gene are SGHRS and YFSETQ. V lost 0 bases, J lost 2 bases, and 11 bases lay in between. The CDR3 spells CASSLGLGIQETQYF. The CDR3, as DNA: TGCGCCAGCAGCTTGGGGCTAGGCATTCAAGAGACCCAGTACTTC.

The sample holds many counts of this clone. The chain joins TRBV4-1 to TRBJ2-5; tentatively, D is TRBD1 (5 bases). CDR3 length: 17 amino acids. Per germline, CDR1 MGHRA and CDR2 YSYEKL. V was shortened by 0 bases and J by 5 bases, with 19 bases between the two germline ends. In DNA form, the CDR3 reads TGCGCCAGCAGCCAAGATTCGTTAGGGGCGGTACGGGAGACCCAGTACTTC. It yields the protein CASSQDSLGAVRETQYF.

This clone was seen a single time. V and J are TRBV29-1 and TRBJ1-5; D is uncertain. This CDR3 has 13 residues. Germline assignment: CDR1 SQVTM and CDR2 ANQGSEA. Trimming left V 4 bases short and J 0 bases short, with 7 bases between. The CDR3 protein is CSVGHDSNQPQHF. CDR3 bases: TGCAGCGTTGGGCACGATAGCAATCAGCCCCAGCATTTT.

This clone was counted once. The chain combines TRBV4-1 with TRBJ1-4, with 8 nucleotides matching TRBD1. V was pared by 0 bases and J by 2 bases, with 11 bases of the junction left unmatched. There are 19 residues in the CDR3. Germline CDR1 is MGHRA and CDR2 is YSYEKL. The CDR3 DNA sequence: TGCGCCAGCAGCCAAGAGGGGACAGGTCTTGTGGCTACTAATGAAAAACTGTTTTTT. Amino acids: CASSQEGTGLVATNEKLFF.

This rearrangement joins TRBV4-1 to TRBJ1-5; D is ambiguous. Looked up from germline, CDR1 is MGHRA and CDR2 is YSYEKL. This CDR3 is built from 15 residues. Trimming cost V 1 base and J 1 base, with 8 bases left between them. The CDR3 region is CASSQGEISNQPQHF. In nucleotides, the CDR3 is TGCGCCAGCAGCCAAGGAGAGATCAGCAATCAGCCCCAGCATTTT.

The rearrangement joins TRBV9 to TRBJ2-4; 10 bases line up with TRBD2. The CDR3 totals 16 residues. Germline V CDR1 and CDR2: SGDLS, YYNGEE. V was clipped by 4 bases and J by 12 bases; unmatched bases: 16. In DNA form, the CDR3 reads TGTGCCAGCAGCAGATTACCCAGCGGGGGGGCCTCCACTCAGTACTTC. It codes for CASSRLPSGGASTQYF.

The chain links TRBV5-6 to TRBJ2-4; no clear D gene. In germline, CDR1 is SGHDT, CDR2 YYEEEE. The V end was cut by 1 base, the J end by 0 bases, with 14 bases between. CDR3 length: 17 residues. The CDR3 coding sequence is TGTGCCAGCAGCTTGTACAGATCGTACGTAGCCAAAAACATTCAGTACTTC. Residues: CASSLYRSYVAKNIQYF.

The CDR3 region has the DNA TGTGCCAGCAGCTTGGTACGCAGTTTTACAGATACGCAGTATTTT. This encodes CASSLVRSFTDTQYF. The chain is built from TRBV5-4 and TRBJ2-3; D not resolved. The V end lost 0 bases, the J end lost 3 bases, and 11 bases lay between the germline ends. This CDR3 spans 15 amino acids. Germline lookup yields CDR1 SGHNT and CDR2 YYREEE (reference sequence).